The entry below describes one T cell receptor beta chain. This sample is drawn from a study of blood T cell repertoires in COVID-19. Study-level information: Donors in the United States, Italy and Spain gave samples during acute or convalescent COVID-19. The cDNA or gDNA used as material had been derived from T cells, B-cell-depleted T cells, or PBMCs.

Original methodology: Estimates of nucleated cell counts were drawn from the amplification of reference gene primers. TCRdb keeps only in-frame clones here, not all; method: immunoSEQ multiplex PCR. V, J and clone size derive from that table, while D and trimming were established from the DNA sequence. Altogether about 99,000 clones are present, less than 90% being singletons, with the ten largest covering around 6.2%. V lost 0 bases and J 4 bases, leaving 12 bases between the germline ends. The germline CDR1 and CDR2 sequences are SGHKS and YYEKEE (reference sequence). CDR3 length: 15 residues. The clonotype originates from a human donor in a cohort sampled during active COVID-19. The rearrangement uses TRBV5-5 and TRBJ2-3; maybe TRBD2 (5 bases). The sample consisted of peripheral blood. The CDR3 reads CASSLESRDSDTQYF. The CDR3 bases are TGTGCCAGCAGCTTGGAAAGTCGGGATTCAGATACGCAGTATTTT.